This T cell receptor (beta chain) was sequenced in a study of cytomegalovirus exposure and HLA in healthy donors. The PCR employed 60 Vbeta primers together with 13 Jbeta primers. Sequencing was performed with immunoSEQ multiplex PCR; in TCRdb, only in-frame clones are kept and a portion is missing. The sample lists around 190,000 clones; almost 85% were seen once. This CDR3 contains 13 residues. Germline CDR1 MNHEY, CDR2 SVGAGI. V shed 8 bases and J 9 bases; nucleotides not matched to a gene: 10. The receptor's source is a woman between 50 and 59 years old in good health and CMV-seronegative. Sequenced: PBMCs. The chain joins TRBV6-5 to TRBJ1-1; 9 bases agree with TRBD1. CDR3 in DNA: TGTGCCAGCTGGGCCGGGACAGGGCGAAAAGCTTTCTTT. Encoded protein: CASWAGTGRKAFF.